The 28 T cell receptor beta chains given below trace back to one sample, sequenced in a study of chemoradiotherapy in HPV16-positive cancers (dated by TCRdb to between 2021 and 2023). Library preparation was by the immunoSEQ multiplex PCR assay. As stored in TCRdb, this immuneACCESS dataset retains in-frame rearrangements with V and J assigned. A fraction of the clones does not appear; measured against another copy, unresolved V genes explain less than half of the discrepancy, and the remainder lacks a known reason. In this sample the table shows fewer than 16,000 clones, around 78% of which occur a single time. The ten top clones hold roughly 10% of the sample. The specimen was taken from a patient who underwent chemoradiotherapy. These receptor sequences come from a human donor with HPV-associated anogenital cancer.

The chain uses TRBV15 and TRBJ2-7; the D gene is possibly TRBD2 (5 bases). Trimming stripped 5 bases from V and 2 bases from J, with 16 bases between. The CDR3 runs to 15 residues. From germline, CDR1 is LNHNV and CDR2 YYDKDF (reference sequence). DNA for the CDR3: TGTGCCACCAGCGGCCCTGGGAGCGGCGCCTACGAGCAGTACTTC. Protein sequence: CATSGPGSGAYEQYF.

The table lists this clone with a count of one. The gene calls are TRBV25-1 and TRBJ2-3, with D possibly TRBD1 on 6 matching bases. The V gene's germline CDR1 is MGHDK and CDR2 SYGVNS. This CDR3 spans 16 amino acids. Trimming pared 3 bases from V and 0 bases from J, leaving 13 bases between. CDR3: CASSETGQTSTDTQYF. The DNA of the CDR3 is TGTGCCAGCAGTGAGACAGGACAGACTAGCACAGATACGCAGTATTTT.

The J gene is TRBJ2-1, the V gene TRBV9; D might be TRBD2 (7 bases). V shed 0 bases and J shed 6 bases, with 13 bases lying between them. Germline loops: CDR1 SGDLS, CDR2 YYNGEE. The CDR3 loop spans 15 amino acids. CDR3 sequence (DNA): TGTGCCAGCAGCGTAGGGTCGGGGGGCCTCAATGAGCAGTTCTTC. Its translation: CASSVGSGGLNEQFF.

The chain links TRBV5-1 to TRBJ2-3; 8 bases map to TRBD2. After removal of 4 bases from V and 4 bases from J, the junction contained 5 bases not matched to a gene. Germline loops: CDR1 SGHRS, CDR2 YFSETQ. CDR3 length equals 14 residues. The CDR3 bases are TGCGCCAGCAGCCCGCGGGGGGAGTCAGATACGCAGTATTTT. Encoded protein: CASSPRGESDTQYF.

The V gene is TRBV29-1, the J gene TRBJ2-7; D possibly matches TRBD1 or TRBD2 (6 bases each). This CDR3 spans 14 amino acids. Looked up from germline, CDR1 is SQVTM and CDR2 is ANQGSEA. Between the trimmed V and J ends, which lost 5 bases and 1 base, there was a span of 15 bases. In nucleotides, the CDR3 is TGCAGCGTTTCCCCCCGGGGGCGATCCTACGAGCAGTACTTC. Amino acids: CSVSPRGRSYEQYF.

The chain carries TRBV9 and TRBJ2-7; the D call may be TRBD1 or TRBD2 (5 bases each). The CDR3 spans 15 residues. V lost 4 bases, J lost 9 bases, and 23 bases lay in between. Germline-derived CDR1 and CDR2 are SGDLS and YYNGEE. Here the CDR3 reads CASSQGGGGFSGQYF. CDR3 bases: TGTGCCAGCAGCCAGGGCGGTGGGGGATTCTCTGGGCAGTACTTC.

This clone appeared a single time. V gene TRBV7-9 combines with J gene TRBJ1-2; 10 positions agree with TRBD1. The CDR3 extends over 16 amino acids. Germline V gene data show CDR1 as SEHNR and CDR2 as FQNEAQ (reference sequence). The junction had 9 bases not matched to a gene; V was cut back by 5 bases and J by 3 bases. CDR3 sequence: CASSHRDRGQDYGYTF. The CDR3 nucleotides read TGTGCCAGCAGCCATCGAGACAGGGGGCAAGACTATGGCTACACCTTC. Together with reference TRBV7-9 and TRBJ1-2, the CDR3 gives the full variable domain: DTGVSQNPRHKITKRGQNVTFRCDPISEHNRLYWYRQTLGQGPEFLTYFQNEAQLEKSRLLSDRFSAERPKGSFSTLEIQRTEQGDSAMYLCASSHRDRGQDYGYTFGSGTRLTVV.

Only a few counts were recorded for this clone. The chain employs TRBV4-3 and TRBJ1-1, with D unclear. Deletions cut 4 bases from V and 3 bases from J, with 9 bases between. This CDR3 region has 13 residues. CDR1 is LGHNA and CDR2 is YSLEER in the germline V gene. DNA for the CDR3: TGCGCCAGCAGCCTGAGACCCTACACTGAAGCTTTCTTT. Amino acids: CASSLRPYTEAFF.

Remarks on this clone: The sample holds other DNA sequences that translate to the same CDR3. The V call is TRBV4-3, the J call TRBJ2-3; 11 bases agree with TRBD2. This CDR3 has 19 amino acids. CDR1 LGHNA and CDR2 YSLEER come from the germline V gene. V trimming: 1 base; J trimming: 4 bases; junction bases outside the gene matches: 13. CDR3 sequence reads: CASSQGYSGGAGGSDTQYF. The CDR3 DNA follows: TGCGCCAGCAGCCAAGGGTATAGCGGGGGGGCCGGTGGTTCAGATACGCAGTATTTT.

This chain uses TRBV11-2 with TRBJ1-2; TRBD1 matches 7 bases. Trimming removed 4 bases from V and 12 bases from J; junction bases left unmatched: 17. The length of the CDR3 is 15 residues. Germline V lookup: CDR1 SGHAT, CDR2 FQNNGV. CDR3 region: CASSSSPTGTEGHTF. The DNA for the CDR3 is TGTGCCAGCAGCTCATCGCCGACCGGGACAGAGGGTCACACCTTC.

The chain couples TRBV28 to TRBJ1-2; D possibly corresponds to TRBD1 (5 bases). CDR1 and CDR2 from the germline V gene are MDHEN and SYDVKM. Trimming cost V 7 bases and J 9 bases, with 12 bases left between them. The CDR3 is 11 amino acids. The CDR3 coding sequence is TGTGCCAGCACCTTGGGGGAGCGCTACACCTTC. Translated, it gives CASTLGERYTF.

This rearrangement joins TRBV10-2 to TRBJ1-2; maybe TRBD1 (5 bases). Germline CDR1 WSHSY, CDR2 SAAADI. The CDR3 has 15 amino acids. The ends were cut back, 6 bases at V and 5 bases at J, with 19 bases in the middle. In DNA, the CDR3 is TGCGCCAGCAGCGATAGGACACATACCGGATATGGCTACACCTTC. It codes for CASSDRTHTGYGYTF.

The V gene is TRBV27, the J gene TRBJ2-7; the D gene is possibly TRBD1 (6 bases). In germline, CDR1 is MNHEY, CDR2 SMNVEV (reference sequence). V dropped 5 bases and J dropped 0 bases, with 11 bases sitting between them. The CDR3 consists of 14 residues. The CDR3: CASSPRDTSYEQYF. The CDR3 nucleotides are TGTGCCAGCAGTCCCCGGGACACCTCCTACGAGCAGTACTTC.

The chain employs TRBV5-1 and TRBJ1-2; 8 bases are a match to TRBD1. Germline V lookup: CDR1 SGHRS, CDR2 YFSETQ. This CDR3 has 17 residues. The trim removed 4 bases at V and 4 bases at J, leaving 15 bases unmatched. CDR3 coding DNA: TGCGCCAGCAGCCCGGGGGGGCGGACAGGGCAAGGCTATGGCTACACCTTC. It encodes CASSPGGRTGQGYGYTF.

This rearrangement joins TRBV5-1 to TRBJ2-2; a possible D gene is TRBD2 (6 bases). With 2 bases removed from V and 7 bases from J, the gap between germline ends came to 15 bases. Germline loops: CDR1 SGHRS, CDR2 YFSETQ. The CDR3 consists of 15 residues. The CDR3: CASSFLGGVDGELFF. CDR3 sequence (DNA): TGCGCCAGCAGCTTCCTCGGGGGTGTGGACGGGGAGCTGTTTTTT.

The V gene is TRBV5-5, the J gene TRBJ1-5, with D unresolved. Trimming left V 2 bases short and J 1 base short, with 10 bases between. Germline CDR1 is SGHKS and CDR2 is YYEKEE (reference sequence). This CDR3 region has 15 residues. The CDR3 spells CASSLWGGSNQPQHF. The CDR3 DNA follows: TGTGCCAGCAGCTTATGGGGTGGGAGCAATCAGCCCCAGCATTTT.

There are a few counts of this clone. J is TRBJ1-2 and V is TRBV5-1; D call uncertain. In germline, CDR1 is SGHRS, CDR2 YFSETQ. V was pared by 4 bases and J by 2 bases, with 9 bases between. The CDR3 is 13 residues long. The CDR3 loop reads CASSQADNYGYTF. The CDR3 DNA is TGCGCCAGCAGCCAGGCAGACAACTATGGCTACACCTTC.

There are a few counts of this clone. This chain uses TRBV7-2 with TRBJ1-5; D is undetermined. Germline V gives CDR1 SGHTA, CDR2 FQGNSA. The CDR3 length is 13 residues. V was clipped by 5 bases and J by 10 bases, with 15 bases between them. The CDR3 loop is CASSLKDPHPQHF. DNA for the CDR3: TGTGCCAGCAGCCTAAAGGACCCTCACCCCCAGCATTTT.

The V gene is TRBV5-1, the J gene TRBJ2-1; 10 bases align to TRBD1. With 0 bases clipped from V and 9 bases from J, the junction kept 9 bases outside the gene matches. This CDR3 contains 16 residues. Germline-derived CDR1 and CDR2 are SGHRS and YFSETQ. The CDR3 loop reads CASSLATGTGVSEQFF. The CDR3 region has the DNA TGCGCCAGCAGCTTGGCCACCGGGACAGGGGTCTCTGAGCAGTTCTTC.

V gene TRBV2 combines with J gene TRBJ1-5, with D hard to call. Germline values: CDR1 SNHLY, CDR2 FYNNEI. There are 15 residues in the CDR3. The V end lost 2 bases, the J end lost 0 bases, and 8 bases lay between the germline ends. Here the CDR3 reads CASSEWADSNQPQHF. For the CDR3, the DNA is TGTGCCAGCAGTGAATGGGCAGATAGCAATCAGCCCCAGCATTTT.

The chain combines TRBV12-1 with TRBJ1-6. TRBV12-1 is a listed pseudogene. The CDR3 consists of 15 residues. CDR3 in DNA: TGTGCCAGCAGCCACCAACGGGCGCGGGATTCACCCCTCCACTTT. It is translated as CASSHQRARDSPLHF.

This clone is a singleton in its sample. The CDR3: CASSEVMKETQYF. The CDR3 nucleotides read TGTGCCAGCAGTGAAGTTATGAAAGAGACCCAGTACTTC. The chain couples TRBV6-1 to TRBJ2-5; D is uncertain. V lost 1 base, J lost 3 bases, and 6 bases lay in between. Germline V gene lookup returns CDR1 MNHNS and CDR2 SASEGT. The CDR3 extends over 13 amino acids.

This clone is a singleton in its sample. This chain joins TRBV7-8 and TRBJ2-7; D might be TRBD1 (5 bases). The CDR3 is 15 residues long. The V gene's germline CDR1 is SGHVS and CDR2 FQNEAQ. Trimming pared 2 bases from V and 2 bases from J, leaving 13 bases between. This CDR3 is CASSLYGQGPYEQYF. CDR3 DNA: TGTGCCAGCAGCTTATACGGGCAGGGCCCCTACGAGCAGTACTTC. Full variable domain (rest looked up from reference TRBV7-8 and TRBJ2-7): GAGVSQSPRYKVAKRGQDVALRCDPISGHVSLFWYQQALGQGPEFLTYFQNEAQLDKSGLPSDRFFAERPEGSVSTLKIQRTQQEDSAVYLCASSLYGQGPYEQYFGPGTRLTVT.

This clone has more than one count but fewer than ten. The genes are TRBV28 and TRBJ1-2, with 7 nucleotides matching TRBD1. The CDR3 is 15 residues long. The V gene end was trimmed by 3 bases and the J gene end by 4 bases; junction bases not matched to a gene: 8. Germline lookup yields CDR1 MDHEN and CDR2 SYDVKM. The CDR3 loop reads CASSLSGQPSYGYTF. The CDR3 DNA reads as TGTGCCAGCAGTTTGTCGGGACAGCCCTCCTATGGCTACACCTTC.

V is TRBV11-2 and J is TRBJ2-7, with 13 bases lining up with TRBD2. The germline V gene encodes CDR1 SGHAT and CDR2 FQNNGV. The CDR3 is made up of 15 amino acids. The V and J ends lost 6 bases and 0 bases, in that order; junction bases with no gene match: 2. DNA of the CDR3: TGTGCCAGCAGTACTAGCGGGGGGGGCTCCTACGAGCAGTACTTC. Translation gives CASSTSGGGSYEQYF.

The chain employs TRBV5-6 and TRBJ1-4; 10 nucleotides align to TRBD1. The CDR3 is 16 residues long. CDR1 and CDR2 from the germline V gene are SGHDT and YYEEEE. Trimming at V came to 3 bases and at J to 7 bases, leaving 9 bases not matched to a gene. CDR3 nucleotides: TGTGCCAGCAGCTACCGGACCGGGACAGGGGTTGAAAAACTGTTTTTT. This sequence encodes CASSYRTGTGVEKLFF.

The chain has TRBV2 and TRBJ1-4; D ambiguous. Between the trimmed V and J ends, which lost 7 bases and 6 bases, there was a span of 21 bases. The CDR3 is made up of 16 amino acids. Germline-derived CDR1 and CDR2 are SNHLY and FYNNEI. CDR3 sequence (DNA): TGTGCCAGCAATTTTGGCGTGGCCCTAGGCGATGAAAAACTGTTTTTT. Translating gives CASNFGVALGDEKLFF.

This clone appeared a few times. The chain carries TRBV7-2 and TRBJ1-2, with 7 bases that match TRBD1. After removal of 2 bases from V and 7 bases from J, the junction contained 13 bases not matched to a gene. CDR1 and CDR2 from the germline V gene are SGHTA and FQGNSA. The CDR3 runs 16 residues. CDR3 in amino acids: CASSLPNRQGLGGYTF. The CDR3 DNA reads TGTGCCAGCAGCTTACCGAACCGACAGGGACTAGGTGGCTACACCTTC.